This T cell receptor (beta chain) was obtained from a study of blood T cell repertoires in COVID-19. Study at large: Whether acute or convalescent, the COVID-19 samples came from the United States, Italy and Spain. The cDNA or gDNA used as material had been derived from T cells, B-cell-depleted T cells, or PBMCs.

In the original analysis: Reference gene primer amplification yielded estimated nucleated cell counts. Sequencing used immunoSEQ multiplex PCR; TCRdb keeps in-frame clones, though not all of them. That table furnishes V, J and clone size, whereas the DNA furnished D and trimming. The sample has 85,000 to 120,000 clones, around four fifths seen once. V lost 3 bases to trimming and J lost 10 bases; unmatched junction nucleotides: 8. The CDR3 runs to 15 residues. Germline values: CDR1 SGDLS, CDR2 YYNGEE. The gene calls are TRBV9 and TRBJ2-1; 12 nucleotides line up with TRBD2. This receptor was identified in a human donor in a cohort sampled during active COVID-19. Sequencing input: peripheral blood. The CDR3 region is CASSAGLAGGREQFF. The CDR3, as DNA: TGTGCCAGCAGCGCGGGCCTAGCGGGGGGGCGGGAGCAGTTCTTC.